This TCR beta chain appears in the sequencing data of a study of cytomegalovirus exposure and HLA in healthy donors. Notes on this clone: What it binds is unknown.

Donors in the study were healthy people who gave bone marrow. Study-level findings and limits: Most TCR beta V segments were productive about 90% or about 30% of the time in an earlier analysis.

60 Vbeta and 13 Jbeta primers were used in PCR. Generated by immunoSEQ multiplex PCR, the TCRdb table keeps only in-frame clones and is missing some. The sample carries approximately 110,000 clones, approximately 66% recorded once. Sequencing was performed on PBMCs. The TCR sequence derives from a man aged 35 to 55 in good health and CMV-seropositive.

The CDR3: CASSPRRESSYEQYF. Written as DNA, the CDR3 is TGTGCCAGCAGCCCTCGCCGGGAGTCATCATACGAGCAGTACTTC. The rearrangement links TRBV4-2 to TRBJ2-7; D may be TRBD2 (6 bases). Trimming cost V 4 bases and J 4 bases, with 17 bases left between them. There are 15 residues in the CDR3. Per the germline V gene, CDR1 is LGHNA and CDR2 is YNFKEQ.